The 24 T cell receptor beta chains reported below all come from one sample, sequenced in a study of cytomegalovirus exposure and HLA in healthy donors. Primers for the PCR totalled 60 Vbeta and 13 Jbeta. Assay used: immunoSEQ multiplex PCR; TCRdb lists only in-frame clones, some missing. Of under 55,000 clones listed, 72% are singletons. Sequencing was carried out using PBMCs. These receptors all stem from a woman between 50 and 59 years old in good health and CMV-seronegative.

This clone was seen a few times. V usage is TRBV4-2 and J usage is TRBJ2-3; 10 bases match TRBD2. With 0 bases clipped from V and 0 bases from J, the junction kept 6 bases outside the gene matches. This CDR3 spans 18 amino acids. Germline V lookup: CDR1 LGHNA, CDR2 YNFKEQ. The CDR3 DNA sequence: TGTGCCAGCAGCCAAGACGGACTAGCGGTCCGTAGCACAGATACGCAGTATTTT. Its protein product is CASSQDGLAVRSTDTQYF.

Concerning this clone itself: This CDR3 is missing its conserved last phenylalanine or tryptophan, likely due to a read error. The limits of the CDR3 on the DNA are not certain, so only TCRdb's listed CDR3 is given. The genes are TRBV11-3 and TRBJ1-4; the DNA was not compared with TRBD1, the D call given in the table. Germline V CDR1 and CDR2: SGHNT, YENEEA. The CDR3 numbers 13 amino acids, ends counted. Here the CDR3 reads CASISPAQDRTPS.

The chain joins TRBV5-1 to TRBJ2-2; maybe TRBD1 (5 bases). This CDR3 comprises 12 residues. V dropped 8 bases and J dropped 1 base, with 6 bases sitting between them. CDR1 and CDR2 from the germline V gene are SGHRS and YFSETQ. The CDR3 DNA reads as TGCGCCAGTAGGGGGAACACCGGGGAGCTGTTTTTT. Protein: CASRGNTGELFF.

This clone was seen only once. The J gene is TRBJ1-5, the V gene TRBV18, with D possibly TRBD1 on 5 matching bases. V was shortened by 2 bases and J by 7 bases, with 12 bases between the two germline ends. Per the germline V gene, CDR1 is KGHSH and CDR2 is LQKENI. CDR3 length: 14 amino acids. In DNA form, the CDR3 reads TGTGCCAGCTCACCATCGACAGAGGCCCAGCCCCAGCATTTT. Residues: CASSPSTEAQPQHF.

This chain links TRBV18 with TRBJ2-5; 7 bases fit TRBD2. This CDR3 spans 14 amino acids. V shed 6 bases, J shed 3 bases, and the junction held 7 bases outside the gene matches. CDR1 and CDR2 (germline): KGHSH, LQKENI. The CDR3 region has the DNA TGTGCCAGCTCCCCTATGGGACTAAAAGAGACCCAGTACTTC. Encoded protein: CASSPMGLKETQYF.

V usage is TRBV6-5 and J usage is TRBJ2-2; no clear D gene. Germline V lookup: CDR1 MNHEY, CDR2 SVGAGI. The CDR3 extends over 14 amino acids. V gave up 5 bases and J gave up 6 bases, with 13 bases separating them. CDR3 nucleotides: TGTGCCAGCAGTGGTTACTATGGGTCCGGGGAGCTGTTTTTT. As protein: CASSGYYGSGELFF.

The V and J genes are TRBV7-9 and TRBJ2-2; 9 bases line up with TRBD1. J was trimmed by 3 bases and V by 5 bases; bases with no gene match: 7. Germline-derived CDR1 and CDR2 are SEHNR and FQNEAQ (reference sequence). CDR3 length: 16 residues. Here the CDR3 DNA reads TGTGCCAGCAGCCAGGACAGGGGTTCGGACACCGGGGAGCTGTTTTTT. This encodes CASSQDRGSDTGELFF. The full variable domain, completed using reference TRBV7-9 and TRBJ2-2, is DTGVSQNPRHKITKRGQNVTFRCDPISEHNRLYWYRQTLGQGPEFLTYFQNEAQLEKSRLLSDRFSAERPKGSFSTLEIQRTEQGDSAMYLCASSQDRGSDTGELFFGEGSRLTVL.

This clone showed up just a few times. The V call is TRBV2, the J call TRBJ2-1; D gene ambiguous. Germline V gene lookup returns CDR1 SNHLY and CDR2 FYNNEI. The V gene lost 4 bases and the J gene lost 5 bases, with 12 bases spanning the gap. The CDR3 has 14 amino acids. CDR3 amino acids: CASSGRAKHNEQFF. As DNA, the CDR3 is TGTGCCAGCAGTGGGAGAGCTAAACACAATGAGCAGTTCTTC.

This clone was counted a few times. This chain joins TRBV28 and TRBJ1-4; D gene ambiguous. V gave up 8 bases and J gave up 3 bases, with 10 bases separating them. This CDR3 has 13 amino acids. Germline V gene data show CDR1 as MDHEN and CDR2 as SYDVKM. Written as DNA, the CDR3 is TGTGCCAGCTGTCTGCAGGCTAATGAAAAACTGTTTTTT. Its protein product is CASCLQANEKLFF.

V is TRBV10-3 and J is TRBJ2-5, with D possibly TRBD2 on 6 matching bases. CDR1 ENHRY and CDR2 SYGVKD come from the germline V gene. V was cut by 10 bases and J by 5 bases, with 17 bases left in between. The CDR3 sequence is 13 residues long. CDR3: CATYTGGEETQYF. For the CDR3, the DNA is TGTGCCACCTACACAGGAGGGGAGGAGACCCAGTACTTC.

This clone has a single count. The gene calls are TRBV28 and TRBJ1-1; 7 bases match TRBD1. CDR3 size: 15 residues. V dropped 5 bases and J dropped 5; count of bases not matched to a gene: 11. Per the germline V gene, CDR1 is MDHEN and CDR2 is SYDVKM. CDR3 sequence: CASSHDDRANTEAFF. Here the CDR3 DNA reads TGTGCCAGCAGTCATGACGACAGGGCGAATACTGAAGCTTTCTTT. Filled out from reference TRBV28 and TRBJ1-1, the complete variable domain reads DVKVTQSSRYLVKRTGEKVFLECVQDMDHENMFWYRQDPGLGLRLIYFSYDVKMKEKGDIPEGYSVSREKKERFSLILESASTNQTSMYLCASSHDDRANTEAFFGQGTRLTVV.

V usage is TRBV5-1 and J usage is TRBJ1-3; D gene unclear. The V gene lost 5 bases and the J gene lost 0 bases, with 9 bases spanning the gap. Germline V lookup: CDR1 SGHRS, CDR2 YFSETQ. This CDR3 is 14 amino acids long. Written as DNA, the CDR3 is TGCGCCAGCAGGGCAGGCTCCTCTGGAAACACCATATATTTT. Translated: CASRAGSSGNTIYF. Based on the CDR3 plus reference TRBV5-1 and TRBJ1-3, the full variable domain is KAGVTQTPRYLIKTRGQQVTLSCSPISGHRSVSWYQQTPGQGLQFLFEYFSETQRNKGNFPGRFSGRQFSNSRSEMNVSTLELGDSALYLCASRAGSSGNTIYFGEGSWLTVV.

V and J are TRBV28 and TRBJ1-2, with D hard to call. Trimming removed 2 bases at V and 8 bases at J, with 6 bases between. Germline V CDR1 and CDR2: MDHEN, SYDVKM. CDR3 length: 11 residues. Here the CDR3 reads CASSLKRGYTF. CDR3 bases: TGTGCCAGCAGTTTAAAGCGGGGCTACACCTTC.

CDR3 sequence reads: CASSFGGAKNIQYF. In DNA, the CDR3 is TGTGCCAGCAGCTTCGGAGGGGCCAAAAACATTCAGTACTTC. The rearrangement joins TRBV7-8 to TRBJ2-4; TRBD2 might be the D (6 bases). The CDR3 consists of 14 residues. V lost 3 bases and J 1 base, leaving 7 bases between the germline ends. The germline V gene has CDR1 SGHVS and CDR2 FQNEAQ.

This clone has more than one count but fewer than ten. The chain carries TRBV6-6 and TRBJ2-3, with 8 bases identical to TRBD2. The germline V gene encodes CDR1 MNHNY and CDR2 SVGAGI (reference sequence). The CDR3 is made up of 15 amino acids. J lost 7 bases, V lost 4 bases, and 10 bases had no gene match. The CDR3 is CASSSLAVGGHTQYF. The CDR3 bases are TGTGCCAGCAGTTCACTAGCGGTGGGGGGACATACGCAGTATTTT.

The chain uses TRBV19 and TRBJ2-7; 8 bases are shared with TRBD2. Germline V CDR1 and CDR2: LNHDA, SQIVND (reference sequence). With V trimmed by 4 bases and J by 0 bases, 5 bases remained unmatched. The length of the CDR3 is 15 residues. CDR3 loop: CASSRGAGDSYEQYF. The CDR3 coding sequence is TGTGCCAGTAGTAGGGGAGCGGGAGACTCCTACGAGCAGTACTTC.

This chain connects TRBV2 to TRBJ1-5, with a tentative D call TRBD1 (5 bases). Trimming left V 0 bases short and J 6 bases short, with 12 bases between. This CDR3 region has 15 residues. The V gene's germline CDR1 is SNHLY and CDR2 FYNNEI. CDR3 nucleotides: TGTGCCAGCAGTGAAGCCTTAGGGGAGGGTCAGCCCCAGCATTTT. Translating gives CASSEALGEGQPQHF. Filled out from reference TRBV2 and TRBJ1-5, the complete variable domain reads EPEVTQTPSHQVTQMGQEVILRCVPISNHLYFYWYRQILGQKVEFLVSFYNNEISEKSEIFDDQFSVERPDGSNFTLKIRSTKLEDSAMYFCASSEALGEGQPQHFGDGTRLSIL.

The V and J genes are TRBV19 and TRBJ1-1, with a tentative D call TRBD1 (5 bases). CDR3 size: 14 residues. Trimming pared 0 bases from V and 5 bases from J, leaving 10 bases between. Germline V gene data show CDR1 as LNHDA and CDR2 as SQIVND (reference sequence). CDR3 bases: TGTGCCAGTAGTATAGATTCAGGGCGGACTGAAGCTTTCTTT. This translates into CASSIDSGRTEAFF. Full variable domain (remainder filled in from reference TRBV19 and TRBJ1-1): DGGITQSPKYLFRKEGQNVTLSCEQNLNHDAMYWYRQDPGQGLRLIYYSQIVNDFQKGDIAEGYSVSREKKESFPLTVTSAQKNPTAFYLCASSIDSGRTEAFFGQGTRLTVV.

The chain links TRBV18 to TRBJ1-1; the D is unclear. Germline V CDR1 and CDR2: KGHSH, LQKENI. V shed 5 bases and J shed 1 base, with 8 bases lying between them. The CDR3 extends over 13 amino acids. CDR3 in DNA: TGTGCCAGCTCAGGAACAGCGAACACTGAAGCTTTCTTT. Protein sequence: CASSGTANTEAFF.

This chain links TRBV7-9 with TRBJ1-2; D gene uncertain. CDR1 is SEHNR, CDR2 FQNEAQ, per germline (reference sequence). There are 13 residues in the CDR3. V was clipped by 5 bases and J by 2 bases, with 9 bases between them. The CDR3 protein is CASSLGENYGYTF. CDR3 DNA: TGTGCCAGCAGCCTCGGTGAGAACTATGGCTACACCTTC. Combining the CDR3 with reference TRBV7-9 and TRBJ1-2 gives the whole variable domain DTGVSQNPRHKITKRGQNVTFRCDPISEHNRLYWYRQTLGQGPEFLTYFQNEAQLEKSRLLSDRFSAERPKGSFSTLEIQRTEQGDSAMYLCASSLGENYGYTFGSGTRLTVV.

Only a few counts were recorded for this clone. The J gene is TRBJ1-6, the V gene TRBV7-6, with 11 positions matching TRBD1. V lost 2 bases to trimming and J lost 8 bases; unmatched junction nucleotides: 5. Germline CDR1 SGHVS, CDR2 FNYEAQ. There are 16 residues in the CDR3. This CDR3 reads CASSLSGTGGDSPLHF. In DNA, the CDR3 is TGTGCCAGCAGCTTATCTGGGACAGGGGGGGATTCACCCCTCCACTTT.

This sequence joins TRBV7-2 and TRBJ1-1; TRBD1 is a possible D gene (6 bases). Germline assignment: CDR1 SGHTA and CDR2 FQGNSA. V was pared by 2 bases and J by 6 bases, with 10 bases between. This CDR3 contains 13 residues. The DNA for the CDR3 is TGTGCCAGCAGCTTATTGGGGGCCGCTGAAGCTTTCTTT. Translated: CASSLLGAAEAFF.

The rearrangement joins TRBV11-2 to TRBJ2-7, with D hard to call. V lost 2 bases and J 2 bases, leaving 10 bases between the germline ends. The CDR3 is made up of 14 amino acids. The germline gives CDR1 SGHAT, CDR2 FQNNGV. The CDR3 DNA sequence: TGTGCCAGCAGCTTACTACAGAGCACCTACGAGCAGTACTTC. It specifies CASSLLQSTYEQYF.

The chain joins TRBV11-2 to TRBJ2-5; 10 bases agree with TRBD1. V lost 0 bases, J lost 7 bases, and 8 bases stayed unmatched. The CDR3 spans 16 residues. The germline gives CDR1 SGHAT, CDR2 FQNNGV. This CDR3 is CASSLDGTGVPRTQYF. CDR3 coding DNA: TGTGCCAGCAGCTTAGATGGGACAGGGGTCCCGAGGACCCAGTACTTC.